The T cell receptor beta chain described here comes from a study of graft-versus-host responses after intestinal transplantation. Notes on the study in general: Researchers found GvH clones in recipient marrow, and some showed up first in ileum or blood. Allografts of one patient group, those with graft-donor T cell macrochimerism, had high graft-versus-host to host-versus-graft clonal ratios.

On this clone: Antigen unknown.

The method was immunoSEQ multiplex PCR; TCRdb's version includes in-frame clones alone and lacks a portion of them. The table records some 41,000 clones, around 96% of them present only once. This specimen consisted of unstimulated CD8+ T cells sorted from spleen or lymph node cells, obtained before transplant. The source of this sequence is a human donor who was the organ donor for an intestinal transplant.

The CDR3 region is CSVEGLEALNTEAFF. The CDR3 nucleotides are TGCAGCGTTGAAGGGTTGGAAGCACTGAACACTGAAGCTTTCTTT. The rearrangement links TRBV29-1 to TRBJ1-1; D not certain. V was shortened by 1 base and J by 0 bases, with 12 bases between the two germline ends. Germline assignment: CDR1 SQVTM and CDR2 ANQGSEA. CDR3 size: 15 residues.